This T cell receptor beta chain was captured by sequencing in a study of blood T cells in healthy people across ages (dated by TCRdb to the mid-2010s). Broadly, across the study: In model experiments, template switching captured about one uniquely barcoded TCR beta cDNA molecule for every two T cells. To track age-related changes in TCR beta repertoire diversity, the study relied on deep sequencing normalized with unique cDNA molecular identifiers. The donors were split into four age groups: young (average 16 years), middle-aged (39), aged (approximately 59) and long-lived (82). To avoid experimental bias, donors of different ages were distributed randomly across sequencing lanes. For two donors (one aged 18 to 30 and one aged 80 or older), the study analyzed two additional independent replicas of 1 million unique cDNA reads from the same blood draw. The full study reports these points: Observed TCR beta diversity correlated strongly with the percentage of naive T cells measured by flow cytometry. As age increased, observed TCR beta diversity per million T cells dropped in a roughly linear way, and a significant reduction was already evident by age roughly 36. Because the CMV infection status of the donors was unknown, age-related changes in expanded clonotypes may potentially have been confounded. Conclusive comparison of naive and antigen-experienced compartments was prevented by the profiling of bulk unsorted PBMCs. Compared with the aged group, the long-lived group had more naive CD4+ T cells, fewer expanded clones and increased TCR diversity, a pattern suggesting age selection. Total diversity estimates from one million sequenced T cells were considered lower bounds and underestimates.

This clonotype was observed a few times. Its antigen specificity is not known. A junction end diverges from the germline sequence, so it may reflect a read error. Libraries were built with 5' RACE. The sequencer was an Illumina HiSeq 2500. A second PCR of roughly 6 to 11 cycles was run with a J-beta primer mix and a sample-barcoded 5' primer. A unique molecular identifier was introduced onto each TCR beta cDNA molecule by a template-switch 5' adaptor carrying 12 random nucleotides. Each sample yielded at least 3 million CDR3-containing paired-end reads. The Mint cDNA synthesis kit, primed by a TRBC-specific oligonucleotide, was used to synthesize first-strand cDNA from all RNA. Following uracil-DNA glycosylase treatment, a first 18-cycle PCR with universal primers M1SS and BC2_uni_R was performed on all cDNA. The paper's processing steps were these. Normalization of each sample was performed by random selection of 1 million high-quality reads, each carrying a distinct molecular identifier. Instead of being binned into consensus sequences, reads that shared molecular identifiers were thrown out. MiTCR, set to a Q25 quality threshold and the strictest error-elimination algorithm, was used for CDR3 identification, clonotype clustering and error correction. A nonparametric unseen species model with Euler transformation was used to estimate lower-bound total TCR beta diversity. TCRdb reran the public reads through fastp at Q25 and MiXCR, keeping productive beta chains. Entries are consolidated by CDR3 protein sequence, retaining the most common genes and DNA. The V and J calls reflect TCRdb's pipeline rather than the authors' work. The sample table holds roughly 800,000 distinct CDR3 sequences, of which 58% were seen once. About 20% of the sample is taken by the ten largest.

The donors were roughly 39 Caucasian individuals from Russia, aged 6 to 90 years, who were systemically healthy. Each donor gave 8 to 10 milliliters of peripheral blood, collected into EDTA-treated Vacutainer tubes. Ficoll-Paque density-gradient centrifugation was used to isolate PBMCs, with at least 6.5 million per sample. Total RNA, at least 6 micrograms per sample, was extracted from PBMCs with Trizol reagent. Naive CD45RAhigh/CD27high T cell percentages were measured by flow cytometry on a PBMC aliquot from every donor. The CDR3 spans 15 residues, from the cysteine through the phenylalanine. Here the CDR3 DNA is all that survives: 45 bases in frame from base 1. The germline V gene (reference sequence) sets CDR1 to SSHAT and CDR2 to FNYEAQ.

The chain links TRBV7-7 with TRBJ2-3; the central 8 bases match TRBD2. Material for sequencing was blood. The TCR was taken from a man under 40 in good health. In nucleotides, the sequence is TGTGCTAGCAGTCCGGGACTAGGGGGCACAGATACGCAGTATTTT. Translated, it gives CASSPGLGGTDTQYF.